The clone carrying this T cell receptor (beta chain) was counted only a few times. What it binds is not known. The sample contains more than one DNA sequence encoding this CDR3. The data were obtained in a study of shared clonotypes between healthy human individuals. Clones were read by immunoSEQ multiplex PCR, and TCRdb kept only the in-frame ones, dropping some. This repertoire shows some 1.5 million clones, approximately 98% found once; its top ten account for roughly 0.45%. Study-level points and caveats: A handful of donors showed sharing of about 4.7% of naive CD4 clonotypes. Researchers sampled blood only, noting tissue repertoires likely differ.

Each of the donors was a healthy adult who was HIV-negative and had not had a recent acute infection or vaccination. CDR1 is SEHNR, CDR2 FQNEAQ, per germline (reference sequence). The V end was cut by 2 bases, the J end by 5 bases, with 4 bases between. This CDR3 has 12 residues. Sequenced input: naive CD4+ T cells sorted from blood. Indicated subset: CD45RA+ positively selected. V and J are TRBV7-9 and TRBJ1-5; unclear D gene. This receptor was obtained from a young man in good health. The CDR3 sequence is CASSLRDQPQHF. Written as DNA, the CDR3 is TGTGCCAGCAGCTTAAGGGATCAGCCCCAGCATTTT.